This T cell receptor beta chain is drawn from a study of cytomegalovirus exposure and HLA in healthy donors. About the research overall: An analysis done earlier identified roughly 120 million unique TCR beta sequences from around 180 million T cells.

PCR was performed using 60 Vbeta and 13 Jbeta primers. The method was immunoSEQ multiplex PCR; TCRdb's version includes in-frame clones alone and lacks a portion of them. The sample yields approximately 170,000 clones, over 70% seen once. The study's findings and limits: Using a false discovery rate of 0.05, a later analysis showed that fewer than 20,000 TCR beta sequences were associated with HLA alleles. Researchers counted around 150 TCR beta chains as cytomegalovirus-associated.

This clone was observed a handful of times. Its target is unknown. The junction differs from germline at one of its ends, possibly a read error. Sequenced material: PBMCs. The sequence came from a middle-aged woman in good health and CMV-seropositive.

CDR3 DNA sequence: TGTTCCAGCAGCTCCCGCCCCGGGACAGACCCAAACACTGAAGCTTTCTTT. Protein: CSSSSRPGTDPNTEAFF. This rearrangement joins TRBV7-9 to TRBJ1-1, with 7 nucleotides matching TRBD1. Germline V CDR1 and CDR2: SEHNR, FQNEAQ (reference sequence). There are 17 residues in the CDR3.